Below are 18 T cell receptor beta chains sequenced from a single sample in a study of PD-1 blockade in mismatch repair-deficient tumors. Some clones are missing from TCRdb's copy, which holds only in-frame ones; the method was immunoSEQ multiplex PCR. Seen here are roughly 110,000 clones, about 83% observed once, and the top ten hold 4% to 6%. Sequenced here: peripheral blood, sampled roughly 60 weeks after starting pembrolizumab. All receptors derive from an adult with mismatch repair-deficient cancer.

The chain couples TRBV6-5 to TRBJ2-1; 10 nucleotides agree with TRBD1. The length of the CDR3 is 14 residues. CDR1 and CDR2 from the germline V gene are MNHEY and SVGAGI. The junction had 7 bases not matched to a gene; V was cut back by 0 bases and J by 14 bases. The CDR3 loop is CASSYSTYGQGEFF. In DNA form, the CDR3 reads TGTGCCAGCAGTTACTCGACCTATGGACAGGGGGAGTTCTTC.

This clone was picked up one time. The chain links TRBV28 to TRBJ1-5; maybe TRBD1 (6 bases). From germline, CDR1 is MDHEN and CDR2 SYDVKM. The CDR3 has 12 amino acids. V lost 10 bases to trimming and J lost 0 bases, with 7 bases between them. The CDR3 nucleotides read TGTGCCACAGGGGTTAGCAATCAGCCCCAGCATTTT. Translating it yields CATGVSNQPQHF.

This clone is a singleton in its sample. The V gene is TRBV12-5, the J gene TRBJ2-1; 7 bases map to TRBD2. The CDR3 runs 15 residues. V lost 1 base and J lost 2; bases outside the gene matches: 2. Germline CDR1 LGHNT, CDR2 FRNRAP. The CDR3 DNA is TGTGCTAGTGGTTTGGGCGGGAGTCCCTACAATGAGCAGTTCTTC. It is translated as CASGLGGSPYNEQFF.

The chain employs TRBV25-1 and TRBJ2-3; weak D call: TRBD2 (6 bases). Germline lookup yields CDR1 MGHDK and CDR2 SYGVNS. Trimming cost V 5 bases and J 5 bases, with 23 bases left between them. The CDR3 runs to 17 residues. The CDR3 sequence is CASSPPSWDSRGDTQYF. The CDR3 region has the DNA TGTGCCAGCAGTCCCCCCTCATGGGACTCAAGAGGAGATACGCAGTATTTT.

V gene TRBV7-8 combines with J gene TRBJ2-2, with a tentative D call TRBD2 (5 bases). V gave up 2 bases and J gave up 3 bases, with 7 bases separating them. Per the germline V gene, CDR1 is SGHVS and CDR2 is FQNEAQ. This CDR3 is built from 14 residues. CDR3 bases: TGTGCCAGCAGCTTAACGCGGGACACCGGGGAGCTGTTTTTT. Protein sequence: CASSLTRDTGELFF.

This chain connects TRBV21-1 to TRBJ2-4; the table assigns TRBD2, which was not confirmed against the DNA. TRBV21-1 is shown as a pseudogene. The CDR3 extends over 17 amino acids. The CDR3 loop is CASSKVSVGGEKNIQYF. The CDR3 DNA sequence: TGTGCCAGCAGCAAAGTCTCGGTCGGGGGGGAGAAAAACATTCAGTACTTC.

The J gene is TRBJ2-7, the V gene TRBV4-2; the match to TRBD2 covers 11 bases. The CDR3 runs to 17 residues. V shed 4 bases, J shed 7 bases, and the junction held 15 bases outside the gene matches. Germline-derived CDR1 and CDR2 are LGHNA and YNFKEQ. CDR3 region: CASSPSSGLAGTGEQYF. The CDR3 region has the DNA TGTGCCAGCAGCCCCTCTTCCGGACTAGCGGGCACGGGTGAGCAGTACTTC.

This clone has more than one count but fewer than ten. The chain links TRBV14 to TRBJ2-3, with D unclear. The CDR3 covers 11 residues. Trimming left V 4 bases short and J 2 bases short, with 1 base between. Per the germline V gene, CDR1 is SGHDN and CDR2 is FVKESK. DNA for the CDR3: TGTGCCAGCAGCCTCACAGATACGCAGTATTTT. This sequence encodes CASSLTDTQYF.

The V gene is TRBV7-2, the J gene TRBJ1-5, with D uncertain. CDR3 length equals 13 residues. In germline, CDR1 is SGHTA, CDR2 FQGNSA. V was pared by 1 base and J by 10 bases, with 11 bases between. The CDR3: CASSLERGGPQHF. In nucleotides, the CDR3 is TGTGCCAGCAGCTTAGAGAGAGGTGGACCCCAGCATTTT.

V is TRBV4-2 and J is TRBJ2-5, with 7 bases aligning to TRBD1. Gene TRBJ2-7 matches the end of the DNA better, so the J call may be wrong. The CDR3 covers 15 residues. Germline CDR1 is LGHNA and CDR2 is YNFKEQ. The CDR3: CASSQDWDSSYEQYF. The CDR3 DNA sequence: TGTGCCAGCAGCCAAGATTGGGACAGCTCCTACGAGCAGTACTTC.

The V and J genes are TRBV5-4 and TRBJ2-7, with TRBD2 as a possible D gene (6 bases). This CDR3 has 14 residues. V shed 1 base and J shed 7 bases, with 15 bases lying between them. Germline loops: CDR1 SGHNT, CDR2 YYREEE (reference sequence). The CDR3 nucleotides are TGTGCCAGCAGCTTGTCCAGGGCCCGGGGGGAGCAGTACTTC. Translated: CASSLSRARGEQYF.

This rearrangement joins TRBV25-1 to TRBJ2-3; either TRBD1 or TRBD2 may fit D (6 bases each). Trimming pared 3 bases from V and 5 bases from J, leaving 15 bases between. Germline assignment: CDR1 MGHDK and CDR2 SYGVNS. This CDR3 is built from 15 residues. CDR3 sequence: CASSDQGLREDTQYF. CDR3 nucleotide sequence: TGTGCCAGCAGTGATCAGGGGCTGCGGGAAGATACGCAGTATTTT.

The chain carries TRBV7-9 and TRBJ1-4; 9 bases map to TRBD1. The germline CDR1 and CDR2 sequences are SEHNR and FQNEAQ (reference sequence). CDR3 length: 16 amino acids. V lost 1 base and J lost 5; bases outside the gene matches: 5. The CDR3 DNA sequence: TGTGCCAGCAGCTTAGAGACAGGGGGGTGGAATGAAAAACTGTTTTTT. This sequence encodes CASSLETGGWNEKLFF. Looking up the rest from reference TRBV7-9 and TRBJ1-4 gives the full variable domain: DTGVSQNPRHKITKRGQNVTFRCDPISEHNRLYWYRQTLGQGPEFLTYFQNEAQLEKSRLLSDRFSAERPKGSFSTLEIQRTEQGDSAMYLCASSLETGGWNEKLFFGSGTQLSVL.

Details on this clone: Compared with germline, one end of the junction differs, possibly owing to a read error. The rearrangement links TRBV7-2 to TRBJ2-1; 15 bases map to TRBD2. CDR1 SGHTA and CDR2 FQGNSA come from the germline V gene. This CDR3 is built from 17 residues. Here the CDR3 reads CASSSMPRTSGRGGVIF. For the CDR3, the DNA is TGTGCCAGCAGCTCAATGCCCCGGACTAGCGGGAGGGGTGGCGTGATCTTC.

This clone was recorded many times. This chain links TRBV7-2 with TRBJ1-2; D remains unclear. V shed 2 bases and J shed 1 base, with 11 bases lying between them. The CDR3 runs to 15 residues. Per the germline V gene, CDR1 is SGHTA and CDR2 is FQGNSA. CDR3 sequence: CASSLTADYNYGYTF. The CDR3 DNA sequence: TGTGCCAGCAGCTTAACGGCAGACTATAACTATGGCTACACCTTC.

This clone was found once. The chain combines TRBV6-5 with TRBJ2-7, with D perhaps TRBD1 or TRBD2 (5 bases each). Germline V gene lookup returns CDR1 MNHEY and CDR2 SVGAGI. V lost 8 bases, J lost 0 bases, and 8 bases lay in between. This CDR3 contains 12 residues. CDR3 amino acids: CASSGHSYEQYF. The CDR3 nucleotides are TGTGCCAGCTCGGGGCACTCCTACGAGCAGTACTTC.

This clone was seen more than once but under ten times. The V and J genes are TRBV28 and TRBJ2-7; D possibly corresponds to TRBD1 (6 bases). This CDR3 comprises 14 residues. In germline, CDR1 is MDHEN, CDR2 SYDVKM. Trimming took off 6 bases at V and 1 base at J, with 13 bases between the two ends. This CDR3 reads CASRQQGPSYEQYF. The DNA for the CDR3 is TGTGCCAGCAGGCAACAGGGACCATCCTACGAGCAGTACTTC.

The chain couples TRBV27 to TRBJ2-7; 8 bases agree with TRBD2. V lost 5 bases, J lost 3 bases, and 6 bases stayed unmatched. CDR3 length equals 14 residues. Germline assignment: CDR1 MNHEY and CDR2 SMNVEV (reference sequence). CDR3 in amino acids: CASSGTRVGYEQYF. CDR3 DNA: TGTGCCAGCAGTGGGACTAGGGTAGGCTACGAGCAGTACTTC.